The 25 T cell receptor beta chains below were found in one sample sequenced in a study of blood T cell repertoires in COVID-19. Here immunoSEQ multiplex PCR was the method, and the copy in TCRdb shows in-frame clones only, minus some. The profile shows some 220,000 clones, about three quarters of them singletons. Sample: peripheral blood. Receptors originate from a woman in her seventies with acute or convalescent COVID-19.

A few counts support this clone. Germline and junction disagree at one end, which may indicate a read error. The gene calls are TRBV11-2 and TRBJ1-5; 8 positions match TRBD1. The CDR3 consists of 20 residues. Germline loops: CDR1 SGHAT, CDR2 FQNNGV. CDR3 nucleotides: TGTGCCAGCAGCCTAGAAGGTTTTAGGACAGGGAGTTATAGCAATCAGCCCCAGCATTTT. Residues: CASSLEGFRTGSYSNQPQHF.

This clone was found once. This rearrangement joins TRBV30 to TRBJ2-2; the match to TRBD2 covers 10 bases. This CDR3 has 18 residues. V was pared by 3 bases and J by 4 bases, with 14 bases of the junction left unmatched. Germline V gene lookup returns CDR1 GTSNPN and CDR2 SVGIG (reference sequence). The CDR3 region is CAWSPLVAGGRGTGELFF. CDR3 DNA sequence: TGTGCCTGGAGCCCCCTCGTAGCGGGGGGCCGAGGCACCGGGGAGCTGTTTTTT.

V usage is TRBV27 and J usage is TRBJ2-3; 7 nucleotides align to TRBD2. This CDR3 is built from 17 residues. Germline assignment: CDR1 MNHEY and CDR2 SMNVEV (reference sequence). V gave up 3 bases and J gave up 2 bases; unmatched junction bases: 11. The CDR3 DNA reads TGTGCCAGCAGTTTTTTTTCCACCGGGGGGTCCACAGATACGCAGTATTTT. Translating it yields CASSFFSTGGSTDTQYF.

The chain combines TRBV19 with TRBJ1-5, with a weak D call TRBD1 (5 bases). CDR1 is LNHDA and CDR2 is SQIVND in the germline V gene (reference sequence). Trimming took 3 bases from V and 1 from J, leaving 16 bases between them. The CDR3 spans 17 residues. The CDR3 protein is CASSMGGVGGSNQPQHF. The CDR3 region has the DNA TGTGCCAGTAGTATGGGTGGAGTCGGGGGGAGCAATCAGCCCCAGCATTTT.

The CDR3 nucleotides are TGCAGCGTACCCGCGGGGGAGGTTGCAGATACGCAGTATTTT. It translates to CSVPAGEVADTQYF. V gene TRBV29-1 combines with J gene TRBJ2-3; 7 bases are shared with TRBD2. V was clipped by 6 bases and J by 4 bases; unmatched bases: 10. The length of the CDR3 is 14 residues. Germline CDR1 SQVTM, CDR2 ANQGSEA.

The gene calls are TRBV7-6 and TRBJ2-7, with 8 bases lining up with TRBD2. The CDR3 extends over 15 amino acids. Germline-derived CDR1 and CDR2 are SGHVS and FNYEAQ. Trimming took 5 bases from V and 1 from J; bases not matched to a gene: 7. CDR3 loop: CASSPGTRRSYEQYF. In DNA, the CDR3 is TGTGCCAGCAGCCCCGGGACTAGGCGTTCCTACGAGCAGTACTTC.

The chain combines TRBV7-2 with TRBJ2-5; 8 bases are shared with TRBD2. Losses at the gene ends were 1 base for V and 5 bases for J; bases not matched to a gene: 6. This CDR3 comprises 15 residues. In germline, CDR1 is SGHTA, CDR2 FQGNSA. The CDR3 reads CASSLDRGGHETQYF. The CDR3 nucleotides read TGTGCCAGCAGCTTAGATCGGGGGGGCCATGAGACCCAGTACTTC.

This clone has more than one count but fewer than ten. The rearrangement links TRBV6-2 or TRBV6-3 to TRBJ2-5, with a possible D match to TRBD1 (6 bases). The CDR3 is made up of 13 amino acids. Germline lookup yields CDR1 MNHEY and CDR2 SVGEGT. Trimming took off 5 bases at V and 6 bases at J, with 13 bases between the two ends. CDR3 amino acids: CASSPGQSKTQYF. The CDR3 DNA sequence: TGTGCCAGCAGTCCGGGACAATCTAAGACCCAGTACTTC.

CDR3: CSAIDRGLVDEQFF. In nucleotides, the CDR3 is TGCAGCGCTATAGACAGGGGGCTGGTGGATGAGCAGTTCTTC. V and J are TRBV29-1 and TRBJ2-1; TRBD1 agrees at 10 bases. Germline assignment: CDR1 SQVTM and CDR2 ANQGSEA. The CDR3 contains 14 residues. The V and J ends lost 7 bases and 8 bases, in that order; junction bases with no gene match: 11.

This chain links TRBV4-2 with TRBJ2-3, with 7 bases identical to TRBD2. The junction had 8 bases not matched to a gene; V was cut back by 4 bases and J by 4 bases. The CDR3 has 15 amino acids. The germline V gene has CDR1 LGHNA and CDR2 YNFKEQ. This CDR3 reads CASSRTGGNPDTQYF. CDR3 DNA sequence: TGTGCCAGCAGCCGCACGGGGGGAAACCCAGATACGCAGTATTTT.

J is TRBJ2-7 and V is TRBV6-2 or TRBV6-3; D possibly corresponds to TRBD1 (6 bases). CDR1 MNHEY and CDR2 SVGEGT come from the germline V gene. Trimming took off 2 bases at V and 2 bases at J, with 13 bases between the two ends. The CDR3 runs to 15 residues. CDR3 in amino acids: CASSYHDRKAYEQYF. The CDR3 DNA reads TGTGCCAGCAGTTACCACGACAGGAAAGCCTACGAGCAGTACTTC.

The chain carries TRBV11-3 and TRBJ2-5; D is unclear. V was shortened by 1 base and J by 4 bases, with 7 bases between the two germline ends. CDR1 is SGHNT and CDR2 is YENEEA in the germline V gene. This CDR3 has 13 amino acids. In DNA form, the CDR3 reads TGTGCCAGCAGCTTAGGTTTGCGAGAGACCCAGTACTTC. This codes for CASSLGLRETQYF.

The gene calls are TRBV10-3 and TRBJ2-3; D might be TRBD2 (6 bases). V lost 4 bases to trimming and J lost 3 bases, with 14 bases between them. CDR1 and CDR2 from the germline V gene are ENHRY and SYGVKD. The CDR3 loop spans 15 amino acids. Here the CDR3 DNA reads TGTGCCATCAGTGGGGGGGACCCCGGGACAGATACGCAGTATTTT. This gives the protein CAISGGDPGTDTQYF.

In its sample, this clone was seen many times. J is TRBJ2-7 and V is TRBV5-1, with 7 bases aligning to TRBD1. Germline CDR1 is SGHRS and CDR2 is YFSETQ. The CDR3 is 14 residues long. V shed 2 bases, J shed 4 bases, and the junction held 6 bases outside the gene matches. Here the CDR3 DNA reads TGCGCCAGCAGCTTTTCCGGGACAGAGTACGAGCAGTACTTC. It is translated as CASSFSGTEYEQYF.

This sequence joins TRBV5-6 and TRBJ1-5; D remains unclear. Trimming removed 5 bases from V and 9 bases from J, with 15 bases in between. This CDR3 region has 13 residues. Germline V CDR1 and CDR2: SGHDT, YYEEEE. The CDR3 DNA reads TGTGCCAGCAGTCGGAGTAACATGGGGCCCCAGCATTTT. Its protein is CASSRSNMGPQHF.

This sequence joins TRBV9 and TRBJ2-3, with 7 bases matching TRBD1. Trimming removed 0 bases from V and 9 bases from J; junction bases left unmatched: 10. The CDR3 totals 15 residues. Germline V CDR1 and CDR2: SGDLS, YYNGEE. The CDR3 here is CASSVAQGGGPTQYF. The CDR3 bases are TGTGCCAGCAGCGTAGCCCAAGGGGGCGGCCCGACGCAGTATTTT.

The chain has TRBV7-6 and TRBJ2-5; TRBD2 might be the D (5 bases). Trimming pared 4 bases from V and 2 bases from J, leaving 8 bases between. The germline gives CDR1 SGHVS, CDR2 FNYEAQ. The length of the CDR3 is 13 residues. The CDR3 DNA reads as TGTGCCAGCAGCTCGAGGGAACAAGAGACCCAGTACTTC. Translation: CASSSREQETQYF.

The chain couples TRBV3-1 (or the pseudogene TRBV3-2) to TRBJ2-1; 8 bases match TRBD2. The CDR3 totals 13 residues. The germline CDR1 and CDR2 sequences are LGHDT and YNNKEL (reference sequence). V lost 8 bases and J lost 9; bases outside the gene matches: 9. Written as DNA, the CDR3 is TGTGCCAGCTCACCGGGGGGGCAAGGTGAGCAGTTCTTC. Its protein product is CASSPGGQGEQFF.

The rearrangement joins TRBV7-9 to TRBJ2-1; 8 bases align to TRBD2. CDR3 size: 14 residues. Trimming cost V 3 bases and J 8 bases; bases outside gene matches: 6. CDR1 SEHNR and CDR2 FQNEAQ come from the germline V gene (reference sequence). CDR3 amino acids: CASSFGGAADEQFF. The CDR3 DNA sequence: TGTGCCAGCAGCTTCGGGGGGGCCGCAGATGAGCAGTTCTTC.

The chain has TRBV13 and TRBJ1-2; TRBD1 might be the D (6 bases). The V end was cut by 3 bases, the J end by 5 bases, with 10 bases between. Per the germline V gene, CDR1 is PRHDT and CDR2 is FYEKMQ (reference sequence). This CDR3 is built from 13 residues. The CDR3 bases are TGTGCCAGCAGCTTGGACAGAGGGTATGGCTACACCTTC. Translation: CASSLDRGYGYTF.

This chain links TRBV6-2 or TRBV6-3 with TRBJ2-1, with unresolved D. This CDR3 has 11 residues. V dropped 6 bases and J dropped 5 bases, with 5 bases sitting between them. Germline CDR1 MNHEY, CDR2 SVGEGT. The CDR3: CASSFNNEQFF. CDR3 coding DNA: TGTGCCAGCAGCTTTAACAATGAGCAGTTCTTC.

This rearrangement joins TRBV9 to TRBJ2-7, with a possible D match to TRBD2 (6 bases). CDR3 length: 14 amino acids. Germline values: CDR1 SGDLS, CDR2 YYNGEE. The ends were cut back, 3 bases at V and 2 bases at J, with 12 bases in the middle. The CDR3 bases are TGTGCCAGCAGCGATAGCGGTAACGCCTACGAGCAGTACTTC. Translating gives CASSDSGNAYEQYF.

The V gene is TRBV10-3, the J gene TRBJ1-2; D possibly corresponds to TRBD1 (6 bases). CDR1 is ENHRY, CDR2 SYGVKD, per germline. This CDR3 is 12 amino acids long. V lost 7 bases to trimming and J lost 4 bases, with 10 bases between them. The CDR3 loop reads CAINRVAYGYTF. DNA of the CDR3: TGTGCCATCAACAGGGTGGCCTATGGCTACACCTTC.

This clone was seen more than once but under ten times. V is TRBV24-1 and J is TRBJ2-2; D is perhaps TRBD2 (5 bases). The CDR3 covers 18 residues. Germline loops: CDR1 KGHDR, CDR2 SFDVKD. Trimming pared 0 bases from V and 4 bases from J, leaving 17 bases between. The CDR3 here is CATSDLPFVGGRTGELFF. The DNA of the CDR3 is TGTGCCACCAGTGATTTGCCCTTTGTAGGCGGGCGCACCGGGGAGCTGTTTTTT.

The V and J genes are TRBV3-1 (or the pseudogene TRBV3-2) and TRBJ1-2, with D hard to call. In germline, CDR1 is LGHDT, CDR2 YNNKEL (reference sequence). V lost 1 base and J 4 bases, leaving 13 bases between the germline ends. This CDR3 contains 15 residues. This CDR3 reads CASSQGTGKGYGYTF. For the CDR3, the DNA is TGTGCCAGCAGCCAAGGCACGGGGAAAGGCTATGGCTACACCTTC.